The TCR beta chain described here comes from a study of beta chain features in type 1 diabetes. Study summary: Sorted cells, 90 million to 120 million in number, were examined across all samples.

Study findings and constraints: Type 1 diabetes patients showed a moderate but significant shortening of TCRB CDR3s in all four CD4+ subsets.

Details on this clone: The antigen remains undetermined.

Blood was collected once per donor into heparin, averaging roughly 0.12 L. All of the sorted populations showed purity greater than 95%. The investigators reverse transcribed all of the isolated RNA, so they sequenced expressed TCRB transcripts. TCRdb's table, derived via immunoSEQ multiplex PCR, lists solely in-frame clones and lacks some. The sample carries about 340,000 clones, roughly 14% recorded once. V shed 4 bases, J shed 8 bases, and the junction held 4 bases outside the gene matches. There are 14 residues in the CDR3. Germline values: CDR1 KGHSH, CDR2 LQKENI. The sequencing input was naive CD4+ T cells from blood. This sequence originates from a woman between 18 and 29 years old with type 1 diabetes. The chain joins TRBV18 to TRBJ1-4; TRBD1 matches 10 bases. CDR3 sequence: CASSRGQGEEKLFF. The CDR3 DNA is TGTGCCAGCTCACGTGGACAGGGGGAAGAAAAACTGTTTTTT.